The rows below give T cell receptor beta chains drawn from one sample of a study of vaccination and CD4 T cells after COVID-19. Their antigens are not known. TCRdb independently ran MiXCR on the PCR reads; one entry per CDR3 protein. The data contain roughly 20,000 distinct CDR3 sequences, approximately 67% of them singletons. Specimen: CD4+ T cells from blood, cultured in vitro. The receptor set was obtained from a human donor who had recovered from COVID-19. CDR3s include the opening cysteine and the closing phenylalanine or tryptophan. The D gene is left open where the match is weak. Size tells how often a clone was seen (once, few, many) or the class of an expanded clone, and some rows leave it out.

abundance	d_gene	v_gene	j_gene	CDR3nt	CDR3aa
.	TRBD2	TRBV20-1	TRBJ2-7	TGCAGTGCTAGAGGGCCAAGCGGGGTAGGGCAGTACTTC	CSARGPSGVGQYF
.	TRBD2	TRBV6-2/TRBV6-3	TRBJ2-5	TGTGCCAGCAGCCCGACCCCGGGAGGGGGAGAGACCCAGTACTTC	CASSPTPGGGETQYF
few	.	TRBV7-9	TRBJ1-6	TGTGCCAGCAGCTCGTCGGCCTCCACGGGGTTTAATTCACCCCTCCACTTT	CASSSSASTGFNSPLHF
.	TRBD1	TRBV10-1	TRBJ2-1	TGCGCCAGCAGTCCCGGGACAGGGGGCAAGAATGAGCAGTTCTTC	CASSPGTGGKNEQFF
.	.	TRBV28	TRBJ2-3	TGTGCCAGCACCGCCCCGGACAGTAGCACAGATACGCAGTATTTT	CASTAPDSSTDTQYF
.	.	TRBV12-3/TRBV12-4	TRBJ2-7	TGTGCCAGCAGACCAGCGGTTGCCTACGAGCAGTACTTC	CASRPAVAYEQYF
few	TRBD2	TRBV6-1	TRBJ2-5	TGTGCCACAAGACTAGCGGGAGGTTTGATTGGTCAAGAGACCCAGTACTTC	CATRLAGGLIGQETQYF
.	TRBD2	TRBV6-2/TRBV6-3	TRBJ2-7	TGTGCCAGCACTTGGACTAGCGGGTCCCCTTGTTACTTC	CASTWTSGSPCYF
.	.	TRBV7-2	TRBJ1-5	TGTGCCAGCAGCTTAGTCCCCTTAGGGGGGGGTCAGCCCCAGCATTTT	CASSLVPLGGGQPQHF
.	.	TRBV20-1	TRBJ2-7	TGCAGTGCTAGGTACTACGAGCAGTACTTC	CSARYYEQYF
.	.	TRBV20-1	TRBJ2-3	TGCAGTGCTAGAGATACTAGCACCCGCACAGATACGCAGTATTTT	CSARDTSTRTDTQYF
.	.	TRBV4-2	TRBJ1-2	TGTGCCAGCAGCCACGGGGACTATGGCTACACCTTC	CASSHGDYGYTF
.	.	TRBV20-1	TRBJ2-7	TGCAGTGCTAGTTTGCCGGGACTCCTCTACGAGCAGTACTTC	CSASLPGLLYEQYF
few	.	TRBV6-2/TRBV6-3	TRBJ2-2	TGTGCCAGCAGTTACGGGGTCGACCGGATGACCGGGGAGCTGTTTTTT	CASSYGVDRMTGELFF